This T cell receptor (beta chain) stems from a study of technical replicates of blood from a few donors. The protocol was immunoSEQ multiplex PCR, while the TCRdb copy is restricted to in-frame clones and leaves out a portion. This table holds under 65,000 clones, 80% to 95% found once. For this clone: The sample carries other DNA sequences with the same CDR3.

Source material: PBMCs. This sequence originates from a human donor in good health. Some clones in this sample may be carry-over from other donors' samples.

CDR3 nucleotide sequence: TGTGCCAGCAGCTTAGGTTGGCAGGGTAACACTGAAGCTTTCTTT. Protein: CASSLGWQGNTEAFF. This chain joins TRBV7-9 and TRBJ1-1, with D maybe TRBD1 (5 bases). The V end lost 1 base, the J end lost 2 bases, and 11 bases lay between the germline ends. This CDR3 has 15 amino acids. Germline assignment: CDR1 SEHNR and CDR2 FQNEAQ (reference sequence).